The 8 T cell receptor beta chains in this list originate from one sample, sequenced in a study of blood T cell repertoires in COVID-19. Measured with immunoSEQ multiplex PCR; TCRdb has only the in-frame clones, and not every one. The sample lists tens of thousands of clones, about 88% occurring once. The sample was peripheral blood. All receptors come from a man between 65 and 79 years old with acute or convalescent COVID-19.

In the case of this clone: Additional DNA sequences in this sample encode the identical CDR3. The chain links TRBV6-5 to TRBJ1-5, with TRBD1 matching 7 bases. J was trimmed by 7 bases and V by 6 bases; bases with no gene match: 6. From germline, CDR1 is MNHEY and CDR2 SVGAGI. The CDR3 length is 13 residues. DNA for the CDR3: TGTGCCAGCAGAAAAGGGGGCGGGCAGCCCCAGCATTTT. This sequence encodes CASRKGGGQPQHF.

The chain links TRBV12-3 or TRBV12-4 to TRBJ2-2; 7 bases are shared with TRBD1. The CDR3 contains 13 residues. The J segment lost 13 bases and the V segment lost 6 bases, leaving 11 bases of the junction unmatched. The CDR3 region has the DNA TGTGCCAGCAGCCTAGTCCGACAGGGAATGCTGTTTTTT. This encodes CASSLVRQGMLFF.

In this sample, this clone turned up once. The V and J genes are TRBV5-4 and TRBJ2-3; the match to TRBD2 covers 15 bases. The germline CDR1 and CDR2 sequences are SGHNT and YYREEE (reference sequence). Trimming cost V 3 bases and J 3 bases; bases outside gene matches: 5. The CDR3 is 17 amino acids. The CDR3 DNA follows: TGTGCCAGCAGCTCCAGGACTAGCGGGAGGGTAACAGATACGCAGTATTTT. Translation gives CASSSRTSGRVTDTQYF.

This chain uses TRBV19 with TRBJ1-1; TRBD1 matches 9 bases. With V trimmed by 6 bases and J by 3 bases, 2 bases remained unmatched. This CDR3 spans 13 amino acids. Germline loops: CDR1 LNHDA, CDR2 SQIVND (reference sequence). This CDR3 is CASRTGGDTEAFF. The CDR3 DNA sequence: TGTGCCAGTAGGACAGGGGGGGACACTGAAGCTTTCTTT.

CDR3 loop: CASRPMGGGAEGEQFF. The CDR3 nucleotides are TGTGCCAGCAGGCCGATGGGAGGAGGAGCCGAGGGTGAGCAGTTCTTC. The chain links TRBV11-2 to TRBJ2-1; D possibly corresponds to TRBD2 (6 bases). The CDR3 is 16 residues long. Per germline, CDR1 SGHAT and CDR2 FQNNGV. V lost 6 bases to trimming and J lost 9 bases, with 24 bases between them.

The J gene is TRBJ2-6, the V gene TRBV5-1; D ambiguous. The CDR3 covers 16 residues. The V end lost 0 bases, the J end lost 0 bases, and 7 bases lay between the germline ends. Germline-derived CDR1 and CDR2 are SGHRS and YFSETQ. CDR3 amino acids: CASSLAAHSGANVLTF. The CDR3, as DNA: TGCGCCAGCAGCTTGGCCGCGCACTCTGGGGCCAACGTCCTGACTTTC.

The chain links TRBV29-1 to TRBJ1-4; D perhaps matches TRBD1 (6 bases). The CDR3 has 11 residues. Germline V gene sequence: CDR1 SQVTM, CDR2 ANQGSEA. V dropped 4 bases and J dropped 8 bases, with 8 bases sitting between them. The CDR3 region is CSVGRGEKLFF. CDR3 DNA sequence: TGCAGCGTTGGCAGGGGAGAAAAACTGTTTTTT.

The chain links TRBV6-4 to TRBJ1-3; D uncertain. Trimming cost V 1 base and J 2 bases, with 6 bases left between them. Per germline, CDR1 MRHNA and CDR2 SNTAGT. The CDR3 runs 14 residues. The CDR3 DNA reads as TGTGCCAGCAGTGACTACAGTCCTGGAAACACCATATATTTT. Translation: CASSDYSPGNTIYF.